This record covers a single T cell receptor (beta chain). Its antigen is undetermined. The source of the sample is a study of cytomegalovirus exposure and HLA in healthy donors. Study in general: The approximately 120 validation repertoires used the same platform as the 650 to 850 first-cohort repertoires (as reported by a later analysis).

The CDR3 length is 19 residues. Germline loops: CDR1 SGHRS, CDR2 YFSETQ. The trim removed 0 bases at V and 0 bases at J, leaving 11 bases unmatched. Produced via immunoSEQ multiplex PCR; TCRdb's table is partial and in-frame only. Here the sample spans fewer than 250,000 clones, approximately 80% being singletons. General study points: Some TCR beta chains (164 of them) were listed as cytomegalovirus-associated.

These donors were members of the roughly 110-subject validation cohort, a group separate from the approximately 700-subject first cohort. This TCR came from a woman aged 25-40 years in good health and CMV-seropositive. V and J are TRBV5-1 and TRBJ2-1, with 8 positions matching TRBD2. The material sequenced was PBMCs. For the CDR3, the DNA is TGCGCCAGCAGCTTGGTTCCGACTAGCGCCCAGAACTCCTACAATGAGCAGTTCTTC. Translating it yields CASSLVPTSAQNSYNEQFF.